These 8 T cell receptor beta chains were all obtained from the same sample, sequenced in a study of T cell responses to AZD1222 COVID-19 vaccine. Repertoires were generated with immunoSEQ multiplex PCR, while TCRdb's copy carries only in-frame clones and drops some. The sample holds 140,000 to 150,000 clones, over 90% seen once. The sample was peripheral blood, taken on day 0 of AZD1222 vaccination. The source is an adult in good health.

The chain couples TRBV28 to TRBJ2-7, with 13 positions matching TRBD2. The CDR3 runs 16 residues. Germline assignment: CDR1 MDHEN and CDR2 SYDVKM. V trimming: 4 bases; J trimming: 0 bases; junction bases outside the gene matches: 3. The chain's CDR3 is CASSSWTSGSSYEQYF. In DNA, the CDR3 is TGTGCCAGCAGTTCTTGGACTAGCGGGAGCTCCTACGAGCAGTACTTC.

The chain links TRBV29-1 to TRBJ1-1; perhaps TRBD1 as D (6 bases). V gave up 1 base and J gave up 11 bases, with 17 bases separating them. The germline V gene encodes CDR1 SQVTM and CDR2 ANQGSEA. There are 13 residues in the CDR3. The CDR3 spells CSVEAPAGGQAFF. The CDR3 bases are TGCAGCGTTGAAGCCCCGGCGGGGGGGCAGGCTTTCTTT. Full variable domain (missing parts from reference TRBV29-1 and TRBJ1-1): SAVISQKPSRDICQRGTSLTIQCQVDSQVTMMFWYRQQPGQSLTLIATANQGSEATYESGFVIDKFPISRPNLTFSTLTVSNMSPEDSSIYLCSVEAPAGGQAFFGQGTRLTVV.

V gene TRBV6-5 combines with J gene TRBJ1-6; D remains unclear. This CDR3 spans 13 amino acids. Germline V lookup: CDR1 MNHEY, CDR2 SVGAGI. V was trimmed by 6 bases and J by 10 bases, leaving 13 bases between them. The CDR3 loop reads CASSQPQVSPLHF. DNA of the CDR3: TGTGCCAGCAGCCAACCGCAGGTGTCACCCCTCCACTTT.

This rearrangement joins TRBV5-1 to TRBJ2-1; 7 bases map to TRBD1. The germline CDR1 and CDR2 sequences are SGHRS and YFSETQ. The CDR3 totals 14 residues. V lost 1 base and J lost 7; bases outside the gene matches: 5. The DNA of the CDR3 is TGCGCCAGCAGCTTGACGGGACAGATGAATGAGCAGTTCTTC. The encoded protein is CASSLTGQMNEQFF.

This chain links TRBV27 with TRBJ2-6; D remains unclear. Germline V gene sequence: CDR1 MNHEY, CDR2 SMNVEV (reference sequence). Trimming left V 5 bases short and J 0 bases short, with 8 bases between. This CDR3 is built from 15 residues. CDR3 DNA sequence: TGTGCCAGCAGTACGATCCGCTCTGGGGCCAACGTCCTGACTTTC. Encoded protein: CASSTIRSGANVLTF.

The chain is built from TRBV19 and TRBJ2-5; 7 nucleotides align to TRBD1. The V segment lost 8 bases and the J segment 1 base; nucleotides outside the gene matches: 7. The CDR3 extends over 14 amino acids. Germline V CDR1 and CDR2: LNHDA, SQIVND (reference sequence). CDR3 sequence (DNA): TGTGCCAGTTCCCACGCAGGGGGCCAAGAGACCCAGTACTTC. Translation gives CASSHAGGQETQYF. The variable domain in full, completed from reference TRBV19 and TRBJ2-5, reads DGGITQSPKYLFRKEGQNVTLSCEQNLNHDAMYWYRQDPGQGLRLIYYSQIVNDFQKGDIAEGYSVSREKKESFPLTVTSAQKNPTAFYLCASSHAGGQETQYFGPGTRLLVL.

The V gene is TRBV10-3, the J gene TRBJ2-3; D perhaps matches TRBD1 (5 bases). The V and J ends lost 6 bases and 8 bases respectively, with 12 bases between them. The CDR3 length is 12 residues. Per germline, CDR1 ENHRY and CDR2 SYGVKD. The CDR3, as DNA: TGTGCCATCAGGGCTCTTAGGGGTACGCAGTATTTT. It translates to CAIRALRGTQYF.

The sample holds one count of this clone. The genes are TRBV4-1 and TRBJ2-7, with D possibly being TRBD2 (6 bases). Germline-derived CDR1 and CDR2 are MGHRA and YSYEKL. Between the trimmed V and J ends, which lost 0 bases and 2 bases, there was a span of 14 bases. CDR3 length: 16 residues. DNA of the CDR3: TGCGCCAGCAGCCAAGACTCGGCTAGCGAAGCCTACGAGCAGTACTTC. The encoded protein is CASSQDSASEAYEQYF.